This entry lists 14 T cell receptor beta chains sequenced from one sample in a study of CD8+CD57+ T cells in acquired aplastic anemia listed by TCRdb under 2018. Patients chosen for sequencing had shown expansion of CD8+CD57+ cells by flow cytometry. The instrument given in TCRdb is Illumina HiSeq 2000. Genomic DNA served as template for TCR beta VDJ combination and CDR3 sequence profiling. Through fastp at Q25 and MiXCR, TCRdb rebuilt clones from the public reads, retaining in-frame beta chains. For every CDR3 protein sequence, its rows merge into one entry that carries the most common genes and DNA. The sample contains over 150,000 distinct CDR3 sequences, roughly 63% of them found a single time. The ten largest clones represent about 44% of the sample. Sequenced: sorted CD4+, CD8+, or CD8+CD57+ T cells (not recorded which) from PBMCs. These receptors all come from a human donor with aplastic anemia.

This clonotype has ten or more counts. This rearrangement joins TRBV7-2 to TRBJ1-3; tentative D call: TRBD1 (5 bases). The CDR3 consists of 18 residues. Germline CDR1 is SGHTA and CDR2 is FQGNSA. The V and J ends lost 2 bases and 4 bases respectively, with 21 bases between them. The CDR3 protein is CASSLSFNRDRVGNTIYF. The CDR3 DNA sequence: TGTGCCAGCAGCTTATCTTTTAATCGGGACCGAGTGGGAAACACCATATATTTT.

This clonotype appeared many times. The chain uses TRBV7-2 and TRBJ2-2; 12 bases are shared with TRBD2. CDR3 size: 15 residues. The germline V gene has CDR1 SGHTA and CDR2 FQGNSA. V gave up 4 bases and J gave up 4 bases; unmatched junction bases: 1. This chain's CDR3 is CASSWTSGATGELFF. The CDR3 region has the DNA TGTGCCAGCAGCTGGACTAGCGGGGCCACCGGGGAGCTGTTTTTT.

V is TRBV10-3 and J is TRBJ2-2; perhaps TRBD1 as D (5 bases). CDR1 is ENHRY and CDR2 is SYGVKD in the germline V gene. CDR3 length: 17 amino acids. Between the trimmed V and J ends, which lost 8 bases and 7 bases, there was a span of 26 bases. The CDR3 loop reads CAIRLGQGANKGGELFF. CDR3 nucleotide sequence: TGTGCCATCCGATTGGGGCAGGGTGCCAATAAGGGCGGGGAGCTGTTTTTT.

This chain connects TRBV5-5 to TRBJ1-2; TRBD1 matches 10 bases. The V and J ends lost 8 bases and 6 bases, in that order; junction bases with no gene match: 7. Germline V gene data show CDR1 as SGHKS and CDR2 as YYEKEE (reference sequence). The CDR3 loop spans 13 amino acids. CDR3 in DNA: TGTGCCAGTCACCTGGGACAGGGGAATGGCTACACCTTC. Its protein is CASHLGQGNGYTF.

This clonotype was observed many times. The gene calls are TRBV13 and TRBJ2-3; TRBD2 is a possible D gene (5 bases). CDR1 and CDR2 (germline): PRHDT, FYEKMQ (reference sequence). The CDR3 consists of 15 residues. With 3 bases removed from V and 1 base from J, the gap between germline ends came to 11 bases. The CDR3: CASSFEGVGTDTQYF. In DNA form, the CDR3 reads TGTGCCAGCAGCTTTGAGGGCGTGGGCACAGATACGCAGTATTTT. The whole variable domain, filled in from reference TRBV13 and TRBJ2-3, reads AAGVIQSPRHLIKEKRETATLKCYPIPRHDTVYWYQQGPGQDPQFLISFYEKMQSDKGSIPDRFSAQQFSDYHSELNMSSLELGDSALYFCASSFEGVGTDTQYFGPGTRLTVL.

The chain recombines TRBV12-3 or TRBV12-4 with TRBJ1-2; D gene uncertain. The CDR3 totals 16 residues. Trimming removed 3 bases from V and 3 bases from J, with 17 bases in between. As DNA, the CDR3 is TGTGCCAGCAGTTTTGGCGGGCCCAGTGAGGACTATGGCTACACCTTC. The encoded protein is CASSFGGPSEDYGYTF.

The rearrangement links TRBV7-9 to TRBJ1-4; D not certain. This CDR3 region has 14 residues. V was cut by 2 bases and J by 3 bases, with 7 bases left in between. Germline lookup yields CDR1 SEHNR and CDR2 FQNEAQ (reference sequence). CDR3 protein: CASSLSVANEKLFF. The CDR3 coding sequence is TGTGCCAGCAGCTTATCAGTAGCTAATGAAAAACTGTTTTTT.

The chain joins TRBV5-1 to TRBJ1-6; D gene unclear. The germline CDR1 and CDR2 sequences are SGHRS and YFSETQ. The CDR3 contains 11 residues. Trimming took off 0 bases at V and 16 bases at J, with 8 bases between the two ends. The CDR3 loop reads CASSLAGELHF. The CDR3 DNA sequence: TGCGCCAGCAGCTTGGCCGGGGAGCTCCACTTT. Full variable domain (remainder filled in from reference TRBV5-1 and TRBJ1-6): KAGVTQTPRYLIKTRGQQVTLSCSPISGHRSVSWYQQTPGQGLQFLFEYFSETQRNKGNFPGRFSGRQFSNSRSEMNVSTLELGDSALYLCASSLAGELHFGNGTRLTVT.

The rearrangement uses TRBV7-6 and TRBJ2-1; 10 bases align to TRBD2. The V gene end was trimmed by 5 bases and the J gene end by 8 bases; junction bases not matched to a gene: 9. This CDR3 is 15 amino acids long. Germline CDR1 is SGHVS and CDR2 is FNYEAQ. The CDR3 loop reads CASSPWASGSDEQFF. CDR3 DNA: TGTGCCAGCAGCCCGTGGGCTAGCGGGAGCGATGAGCAGTTCTTC.

Here the CDR3 reads CSARDVETQGSGDQPQHF. DNA of the CDR3: TGCAGTGCTAGAGATGTCGAAACTCAGGGCTCGGGAGATCAGCCCCAGCATTTT. The chain uses TRBV20-1 and TRBJ1-5, with D perhaps matching TRBD1 (5 bases). Trimming shortened V by 0 bases and J by 5 bases, and 23 bases separated the two germline ends. The V gene's germline CDR1 is DFQATT and CDR2 SNEGSKA (reference sequence). The CDR3 spans 18 residues.

About this clonotype itself: A single base separates this from a much larger clone, so it may be a read error. The chain employs TRBV6-5 and TRBJ1-2; TRBD1 might be the D (6 bases). The ends were cut back, 7 bases at V and 6 bases at J, with 21 bases in the middle. The CDR3 is made up of 15 amino acids. Looked up from germline, CDR1 is MNHEY and CDR2 is SVGAGI. In DNA form, the CDR3 reads TGTGCCAGCACCGACCCGGGACCGGGGGCCAATGGCTACACCTTC. Translation: CASTDPGPGANGYTF.

This clonotype showed up many times. The rearrangement joins TRBV7-8 to TRBJ2-5; either TRBD1 or TRBD2 may supply D (5 bases each). Germline V gene data show CDR1 as SGHVS and CDR2 as FQNEAQ. V lost 6 bases and J 1 base, leaving 21 bases between the germline ends. The CDR3 is made up of 17 amino acids. The CDR3 DNA follows: TGTGCCAGCAGAAAAGGGAAATTAGACGGGGCCCAAGAGACCCAGTACTTC. Protein: CASRKGKLDGAQETQYF.

The V call is TRBV9, the J call TRBJ2-1; TRBD2 agrees at 10 bases. The CDR3 is made up of 15 amino acids. CDR1 and CDR2 from the germline V gene are SGDLS and YYNGEE. V dropped 1 base and J dropped 3; count of bases not matched to a gene: 1. The CDR3 coding sequence is TGTGCCAGCAGCGTAACTAGCGGGAACTACAATGAGCAGTTCTTC. Translated: CASSVTSGNYNEQFF.

In its sample, this clonotype was seen many times. The rearrangement joins TRBV14 to TRBJ2-1, with 7 bases that match TRBD1. V dropped 0 bases and J dropped 6; count of bases not matched to a gene: 2. This CDR3 is 14 amino acids long. CDR1 is SGHDN and CDR2 is FVKESK in the germline V gene. CDR3 sequence: CASSQDHRGNEQFF. CDR3 nucleotide sequence: TGTGCCAGCAGCCAAGACCACAGGGGCAATGAGCAGTTCTTC.